This T cell receptor beta chain was sequenced in a study of cytomegalovirus exposure and HLA in healthy donors. Germline lookup yields CDR1 MDHEN and CDR2 SYDVKM. V shed 4 bases and J shed 0 bases, with 9 bases lying between them. The CDR3 consists of 14 residues. It was with 60 Vbeta and 13 Jbeta primers that the PCR ran. Profiled with immunoSEQ multiplex PCR; TCRdb holds only in-frame clones, not every one. The table lists tens of thousands of clones, approximately 75% of them singletons. V and J are TRBV28 and TRBJ1-1; a weak D match, TRBD1 (5 bases). Material for sequencing was PBMCs. The sequence was obtained from a woman between 35 and 50 years old in good health and CMV-seropositive. The DNA of the CDR3 is TGTGCCAGCAGTTCTACAGGACTGAACACTGAAGCTTTCTTT. It encodes CASSSTGLNTEAFF.